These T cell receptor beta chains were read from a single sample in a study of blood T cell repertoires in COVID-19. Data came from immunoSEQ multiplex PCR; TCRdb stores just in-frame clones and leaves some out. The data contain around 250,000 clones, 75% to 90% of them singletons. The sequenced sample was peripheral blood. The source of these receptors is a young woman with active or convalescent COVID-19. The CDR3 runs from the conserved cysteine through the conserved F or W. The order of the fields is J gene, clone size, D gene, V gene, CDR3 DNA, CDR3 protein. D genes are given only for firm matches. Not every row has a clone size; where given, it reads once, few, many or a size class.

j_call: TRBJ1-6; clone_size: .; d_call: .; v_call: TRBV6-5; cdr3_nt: TGTGCCATCACGGGGGGGGCGCGGAATTCACCCCTCCACTTT; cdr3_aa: CAITGGARNSPLHF
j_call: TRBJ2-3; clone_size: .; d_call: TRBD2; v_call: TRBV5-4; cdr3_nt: TGTGCCAGCAGCTTGGCCTGGCGGGGGGCCACAGATACGCAGTATTTT; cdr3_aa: CASSLAWRGATDTQYF
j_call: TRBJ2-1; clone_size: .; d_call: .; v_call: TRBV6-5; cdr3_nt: TGTGCCAGCATCCCCCGAGGTGGCGGGTACAATGAGCAGTTCTTC; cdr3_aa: CASIPRGGGYNEQFF
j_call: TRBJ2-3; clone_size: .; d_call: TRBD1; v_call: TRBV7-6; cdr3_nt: TGTGCCAGCAGCCCCTTAATGACAGGGTCCACAGATACGCAGTATTTT; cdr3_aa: CASSPLMTGSTDTQYF
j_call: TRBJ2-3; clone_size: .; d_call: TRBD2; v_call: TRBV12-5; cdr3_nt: TGTGCTAGTGGTTTGGTCCGGGGGACTAGCGGGGACACAGATACGCAGTATTTT; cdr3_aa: CASGLVRGTSGDTDTQYF
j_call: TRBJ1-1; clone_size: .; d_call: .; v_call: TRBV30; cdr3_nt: TGTGCCTGGAGTGCGGAACAGGGAAACACTGAAGCTTTCTTT; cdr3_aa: CAWSAEQGNTEAFF
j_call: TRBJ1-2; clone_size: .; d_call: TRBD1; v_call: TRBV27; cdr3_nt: TGTGCCAGCAGCCTACAGGGGTGGTATGGCTACACCTTC; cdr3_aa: CASSLQGWYGYTF
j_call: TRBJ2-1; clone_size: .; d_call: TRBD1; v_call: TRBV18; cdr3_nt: TGTGCCAGCTCACCACCTTACGGGACAGGGTTTTTTAATGAGCAGTTCTTC; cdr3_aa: CASSPPYGTGFFNEQFF
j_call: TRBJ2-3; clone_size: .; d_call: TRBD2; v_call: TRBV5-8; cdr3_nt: TGTGCCAGCAGCTTGTTGGGACTAGCGGGGGGGAGGCCAGATACGCAGTATTTT; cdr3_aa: CASSLLGLAGGRPDTQYF
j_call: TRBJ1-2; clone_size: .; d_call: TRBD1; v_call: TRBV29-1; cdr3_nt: TGCAGCGTTGAAGAAAACAGGGGGTCAGGCTATGGCTACACCTTC; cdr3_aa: CSVEENRGSGYGYTF
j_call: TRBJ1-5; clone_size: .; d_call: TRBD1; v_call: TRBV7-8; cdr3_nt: TGTGCCAGCAGCGGAAGTCGACAGGGGGAGCAGCCCCAGCATTTT; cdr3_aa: CASSGSRQGEQPQHF
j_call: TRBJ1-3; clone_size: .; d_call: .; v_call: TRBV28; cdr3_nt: TGTGCCAGCAGCCCCGCCGGGAGGGCATCTGGAAACACCATATATTTT; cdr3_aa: CASSPAGRASGNTIYF
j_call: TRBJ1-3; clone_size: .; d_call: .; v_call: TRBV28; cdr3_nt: TGTGCCAGCACCTTAGACAGGAGAAACACCATATATTTT; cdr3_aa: CASTLDRRNTIYF
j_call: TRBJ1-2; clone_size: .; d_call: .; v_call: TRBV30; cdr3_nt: TGTGCCTGGAGTAAGGGGATCAACTATGGCTACACCTTC; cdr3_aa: CAWSKGINYGYTF
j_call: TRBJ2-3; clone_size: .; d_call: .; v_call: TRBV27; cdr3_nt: TGTGCCAGCAGTATTGACCGGGCGGGACCAGATACGCAGTATTTT; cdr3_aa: CASSIDRAGPDTQYF
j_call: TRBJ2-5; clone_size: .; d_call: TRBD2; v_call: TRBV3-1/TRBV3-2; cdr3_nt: TGTGCCAGCTCTTCTCGGACTAGCGACGAGACCCAGTACTTC; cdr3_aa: CASSSRTSDETQYF
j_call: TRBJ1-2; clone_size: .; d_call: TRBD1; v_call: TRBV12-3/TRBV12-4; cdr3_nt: TGTGCCAGCAGTCAACAGGGGAATGGCTACACCTTC; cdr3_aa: CASSQQGNGYTF
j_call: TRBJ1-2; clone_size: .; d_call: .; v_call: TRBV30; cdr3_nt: TGTGCCTGGAGCCACGGACAGTCCTATGGCTACACCTTC; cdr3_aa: CAWSHGQSYGYTF
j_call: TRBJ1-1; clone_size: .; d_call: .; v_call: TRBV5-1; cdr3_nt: TGCGCCAGCAGCTTGGCCCGGGGGGAAAACACTGAAGCTTTCTTT; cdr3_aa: CASSLARGENTEAFF
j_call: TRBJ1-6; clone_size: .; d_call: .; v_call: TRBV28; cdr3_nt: TGTGCCACTCAGTCTGGTAGCCCCTTTAATTCACCCCTCCACTTT; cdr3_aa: CATQSGSPFNSPLHF
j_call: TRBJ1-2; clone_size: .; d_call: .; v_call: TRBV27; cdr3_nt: TGTGCCAGCAGTCCCGTGGGCACTAACTATGGCTACACCTTC; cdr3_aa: CASSPVGTNYGYTF
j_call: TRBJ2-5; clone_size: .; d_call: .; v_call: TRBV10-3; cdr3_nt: TGTGCCATCACCAGGGACACTATAGAGACCCAGTACTTC; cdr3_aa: CAITRDTIETQYF
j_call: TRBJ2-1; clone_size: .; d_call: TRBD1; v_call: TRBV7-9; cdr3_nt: TGTGCCAGCAGCTTCCGGGACAGAACCTACAATGAGCAGTTCTTC; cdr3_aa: CASSFRDRTYNEQFF
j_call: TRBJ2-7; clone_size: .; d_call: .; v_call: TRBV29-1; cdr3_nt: TGCAGCGTTGGGCAGGGCTATCCGAACTACGAGCAGTACTTC; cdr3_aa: CSVGQGYPNYEQYF
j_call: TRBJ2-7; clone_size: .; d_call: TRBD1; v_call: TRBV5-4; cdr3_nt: TGTGCCAGCAGCCACAGGGGGTCCTACGAGCAGTACTTC; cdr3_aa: CASSHRGSYEQYF
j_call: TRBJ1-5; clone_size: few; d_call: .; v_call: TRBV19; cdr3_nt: TGTGCCAGTAGTATGTGGGACACCAATCAGCCCCAGCATTTT; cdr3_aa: CASSMWDTNQPQHF
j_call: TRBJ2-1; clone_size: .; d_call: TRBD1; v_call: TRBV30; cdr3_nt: TGTGCCTGGGACGCAGGGGGAAGCCACAATGAGCAGTTCTTC; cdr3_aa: CAWDAGGSHNEQFF
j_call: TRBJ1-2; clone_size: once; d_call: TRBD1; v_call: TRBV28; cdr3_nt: TGTGCCAGCAGTTTACAGGGGGCGGGTGGCTACACCTTC; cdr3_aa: CASSLQGAGGYTF
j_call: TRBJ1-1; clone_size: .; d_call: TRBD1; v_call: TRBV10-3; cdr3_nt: TGTGCCATCCGGGGGGGGACAGGGGATGGGACTGAAGCTTTCTTT; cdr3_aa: CAIRGGTGDGTEAFF
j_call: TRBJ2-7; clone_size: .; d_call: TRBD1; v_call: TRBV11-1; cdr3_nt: TGTGCCAGCAGCCCTGACAGGGTAAGGAACGAGCAGTACTTC; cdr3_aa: CASSPDRVRNEQYF
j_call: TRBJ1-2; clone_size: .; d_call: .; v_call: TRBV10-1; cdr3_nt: TGCGCCAGCAGTGAGTCGACGGGGGAGGCGTTTCATGGCTACACCTTC; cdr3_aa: CASSESTGEAFHGYTF
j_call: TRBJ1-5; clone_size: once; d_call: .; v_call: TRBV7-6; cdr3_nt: TGTGCCAGCAGCTTAGTACAGACACAGGACAGTGGGCATTTT; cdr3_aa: CASSLVQTQDSGHF
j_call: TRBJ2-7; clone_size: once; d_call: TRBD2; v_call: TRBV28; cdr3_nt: TGTGCCAGCGAACTGGTAGCGGGGACCTACGAGCAGTACTTC; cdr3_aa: CASELVAGTYEQYF
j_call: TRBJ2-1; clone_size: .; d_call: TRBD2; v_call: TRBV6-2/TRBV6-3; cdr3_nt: TGTGCCAGCAGTTACGGGGGGGATGTCTACAATGAGCAGTTCTTC; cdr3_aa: CASSYGGDVYNEQFF
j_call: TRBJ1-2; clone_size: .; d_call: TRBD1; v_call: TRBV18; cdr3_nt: TGTGCCAGCTCACCGAGGACAGGAAGTAACTATGGCTACACCTTC; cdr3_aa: CASSPRTGSNYGYTF
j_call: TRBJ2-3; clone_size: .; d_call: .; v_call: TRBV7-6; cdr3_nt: TGTGCCAGCAGCTTCTCGCCTGGGGCAACAAATACGCAGTATTTT; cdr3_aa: CASSFSPGATNTQYF
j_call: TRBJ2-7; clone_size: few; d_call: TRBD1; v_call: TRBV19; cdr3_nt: TGTGCCAGTAGTCAAACCGGGACAGTAATCGACGAGCAGTACTTC; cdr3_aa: CASSQTGTVIDEQYF
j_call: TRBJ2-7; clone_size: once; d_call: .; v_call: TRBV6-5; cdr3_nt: TGTGCCAGCAGTACCCAGGCCTACGAGCAGTACTTC; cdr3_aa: CASSTQAYEQYF
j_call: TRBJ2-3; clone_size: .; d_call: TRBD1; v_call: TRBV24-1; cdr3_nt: TGTGCCACCGGGGACAGGGCGGGAGATACGCAGTATTTT; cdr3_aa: CATGDRAGDTQYF
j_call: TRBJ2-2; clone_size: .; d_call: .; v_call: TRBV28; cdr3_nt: TGTGCCAGCGGCACCCCAAACACCGGGGAGCTGTTTTTT; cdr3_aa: CASGTPNTGELFF
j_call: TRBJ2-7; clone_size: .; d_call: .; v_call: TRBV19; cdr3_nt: TGTGCCAGTAGTCCCCAGACACAATCCTACGAGCAGTACTTC; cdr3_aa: CASSPQTQSYEQYF
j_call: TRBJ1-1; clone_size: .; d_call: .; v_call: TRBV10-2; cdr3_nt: TGCGCCAGCAGTGAAAAGAGGATCACTGAAGCTTTCTTT; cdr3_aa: CASSEKRITEAFF
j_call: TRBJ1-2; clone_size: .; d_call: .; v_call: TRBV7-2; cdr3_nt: TGTGCCAGCAGCCGGGTCTGGGAGCTTGGAGGCTACACCTTC; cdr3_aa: CASSRVWELGGYTF
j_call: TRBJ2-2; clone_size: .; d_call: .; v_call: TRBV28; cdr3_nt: TGTGCCAGCGGAACCCAACCCGGAGCCGGGGAGCTGTTTTTT; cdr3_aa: CASGTQPGAGELFF
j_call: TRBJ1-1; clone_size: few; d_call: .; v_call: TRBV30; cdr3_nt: TGTGCCTGGGGGGCGGGGTTCACTGAAGCTTTCTTT; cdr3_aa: CAWGAGFTEAFF
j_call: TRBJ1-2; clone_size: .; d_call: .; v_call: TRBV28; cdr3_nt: TGTGCCAGCAGACACACAGGGTATGGCTACACCTTC; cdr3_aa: CASRHTGYGYTF
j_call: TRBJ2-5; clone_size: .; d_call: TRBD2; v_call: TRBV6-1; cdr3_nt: TGTGCCAGCAGTGAGCCCGGGACTAGCGGGGCGGGTAGAGAGACCCAGTACTTC; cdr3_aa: CASSEPGTSGAGRETQYF